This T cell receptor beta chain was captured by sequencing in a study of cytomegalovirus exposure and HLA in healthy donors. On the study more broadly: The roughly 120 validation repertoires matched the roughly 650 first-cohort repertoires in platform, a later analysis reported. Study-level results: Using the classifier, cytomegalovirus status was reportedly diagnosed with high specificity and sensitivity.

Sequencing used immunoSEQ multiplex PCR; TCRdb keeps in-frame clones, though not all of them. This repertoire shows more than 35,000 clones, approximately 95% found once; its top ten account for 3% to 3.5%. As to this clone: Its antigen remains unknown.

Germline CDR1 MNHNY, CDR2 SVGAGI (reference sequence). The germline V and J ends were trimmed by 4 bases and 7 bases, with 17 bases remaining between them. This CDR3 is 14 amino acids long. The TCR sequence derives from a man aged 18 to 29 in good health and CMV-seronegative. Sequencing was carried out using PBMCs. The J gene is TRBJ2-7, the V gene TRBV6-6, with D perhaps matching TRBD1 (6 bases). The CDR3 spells CASSSQGTRGEQYF. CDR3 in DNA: TGTGCCAGCAGTTCCCAGGGGACGAGAGGGGAGCAGTACTTC.